The present T cell receptor beta chain was sequenced within a study of human T cells and chemical hapten exposure. Study overall: Sensitization was performed using 2% DPC on a roughly 2 cm by roughly 2 cm upper inner arm skin site. Findings and caveats of the study: TCRs at a frequency above 1 in 1000 stayed unchanged with DPC sensitization. Significantly greater numbers of large CDR3 similarity clusters came from expanded TCRs than from controls.

This CDR3 region has 15 residues. Germline-derived CDR1 and CDR2 are MNHNY and SVGAGI (reference sequence). Unmatched junction bases numbered 7, after V lost 0 bases and J lost 7 bases. MiXCR was run by TCRdb on the RACE reads, yielding one entry per CDR3 protein. This repertoire shows some 170,000 distinct CDR3 sequences, 28% found once; its top ten account for under 2.5%. Time point denoted: patch test 3, about 24 weeks after DPC sensitization. Treatment meaning: therapeutic diphenylcyclopropenone sensitization with weekly scalp DPC. Regarding this clonotype: Its antigen is currently unknown.

The sequence came from a woman aged 18 to 35 with alopecia areata. Some clones in this sample may be carry-over from other donors' samples. The sample consisted of whole blood, taken in connection with sensitization to the hapten diphenylcyclopropenone (DPC). The rearrangement links TRBV6-6 to TRBJ2-3; 7 bases match TRBD2. CDR3 coding DNA: TGTGCCAGCAGTTACTCGGGGGGGACTGGAAATACGCAGTATTTT. It translates to CASSYSGGTGNTQYF.